This is a list of T cell receptor beta chains from one sample in a study of blood T cell repertoires in COVID-19. Clones were read by immunoSEQ multiplex PCR, and TCRdb kept only the in-frame ones, dropping some. The table shows about 190,000 clones, with around 84% occurring only once. The specimen was PBMCs or T cells enriched from blood (not recorded which). These receptor sequences come from a woman between 25 and 40 years old who had recovered from COVID-19. CDR3s include the opening cysteine and the closing phenylalanine or tryptophan. Fields, in order: CDR3 protein, CDR3 DNA, J gene, V gene, clone size, D gene. The D gene is left open where the match is weak. A row's size may be missing; if present it is once, few, many or a size class.

cdr3_aa: CASGLSLDRGGSYEQYF; cdr3_nt: TGTGCTAGTGGTTTGTCACTGGACAGGGGAGGGTCCTACGAGCAGTACTTC; j_call: TRBJ2-7; v_call: TRBV12-5; clone_size: NA; d_call: TRBD1
cdr3_aa: CASSYRGDEQYF; cdr3_nt: TGTGCCAGCAGTTACAGGGGGGACGAGCAGTACTTC; j_call: TRBJ2-7; v_call: TRBV12-3/TRBV12-4; clone_size: once; d_call: TRBD1
cdr3_aa: CASTNLLRGGPYGYTF; cdr3_nt: TGTGCCAGCACCAACCTCCTGCGGGGGGGGCCCTATGGCTACACCTTC; j_call: TRBJ1-2; v_call: TRBV28; clone_size: NA; d_call: NA
cdr3_aa: CSASRDQPQHF; cdr3_nt: TGCAGTGCTTCAAGAGATCAGCCCCAGCATTTT; j_call: TRBJ1-5; v_call: TRBV20-1; clone_size: NA; d_call: NA
cdr3_aa: CASSPETQSNQPQHF; cdr3_nt: TGTGCCAGCTCACCAGAAACACAGAGCAATCAGCCCCAGCATTTT; j_call: TRBJ1-5; v_call: TRBV18; clone_size: NA; d_call: NA
cdr3_aa: CASSPRQGYQPQHF; cdr3_nt: TGTGCCAGCAGCCCCCGGCAGGGTTATCAGCCCCAGCATTTT; j_call: TRBJ1-5; v_call: TRBV7-8; clone_size: once; d_call: NA
cdr3_aa: CASRSPGSDTQYF; cdr3_nt: TGTGCCAGTCGTTCGCCGGGGTCAGATACGCAGTATTTT; j_call: TRBJ2-3; v_call: TRBV19; clone_size: NA; d_call: NA
cdr3_aa: CASSQIQGAHSGANVLTF; cdr3_nt: TGCGCCAGCAGCCAAATACAGGGGGCCCACTCTGGGGCCAACGTCCTGACTTTC; j_call: TRBJ2-6; v_call: TRBV4-1; clone_size: NA; d_call: TRBD1
cdr3_aa: CASSLGRGKGNSYNEQFF; cdr3_nt: TGTGCCAGCAGCTTAGGACGGGGGAAAGGAAACTCCTACAATGAGCAGTTCTTC; j_call: TRBJ2-1; v_call: TRBV7-8; clone_size: NA; d_call: NA
cdr3_aa: CAWSQTAYNSPLHF; cdr3_nt: TGTGCCTGGAGTCAGACAGCCTATAATTCACCCCTCCACTTT; j_call: TRBJ1-6; v_call: TRBV30; clone_size: NA; d_call: NA
cdr3_aa: CATSAIIEVSPLHF; cdr3_nt: TGTGCCACCTCCGCAATAATCGAGGTTTCACCCCTCCACTTT; j_call: TRBJ1-6; v_call: TRBV6-5; clone_size: NA; d_call: NA
cdr3_aa: CASSPGTGRRNTIYF; cdr3_nt: TGTGCCAGCAGCCCCGGGACAGGGAGACGAAACACCATATATTTT; j_call: TRBJ1-3; v_call: TRBV5-6; clone_size: NA; d_call: TRBD1
cdr3_aa: CASRRIFTGADTQYF; cdr3_nt: TGCGCCAGCAGACGAATTTTTACAGGGGCAGATACGCAGTATTTT; j_call: TRBJ2-3; v_call: TRBV4-1; clone_size: NA; d_call: TRBD1
cdr3_aa: CASRGLGTSRSDTQYF; cdr3_nt: TGCGCCAGCAGGGGTCTTGGGACTAGCAGATCAGATACGCAGTATTTT; j_call: TRBJ2-3; v_call: TRBV5-1; clone_size: NA; d_call: TRBD2
cdr3_aa: CASSSHSSYNEQFF; cdr3_nt: TGTGCCAGCAGCTCCCACAGCTCCTACAATGAGCAGTTCTTC; j_call: TRBJ2-1; v_call: TRBV7-2; clone_size: NA; d_call: NA
cdr3_aa: CASSAGTAYNQPQHF; cdr3_nt: TGTGCCAGCAGTGCCGGGACAGCTTACAATCAGCCCCAGCATTTT; j_call: TRBJ1-5; v_call: TRBV28; clone_size: many; d_call: TRBD1
cdr3_aa: CASSLVGGNQPQHF; cdr3_nt: TGCGCCAGCAGCTTGGTGGGGGGTAATCAGCCCCAGCATTTT; j_call: TRBJ1-5; v_call: TRBV5-1; clone_size: NA; d_call: NA
cdr3_aa: CASSPNSNQPQHF; cdr3_nt: TGTGCCAGCAGCCCCAATAGCAATCAGCCCCAGCATTTT; j_call: TRBJ1-5; v_call: TRBV11-1; clone_size: NA; d_call: NA
cdr3_aa: CSAYLNEQFF; cdr3_nt: TGCAGTGCCTATCTTAATGAGCAGTTCTTC; j_call: TRBJ2-1; v_call: TRBV20-1; clone_size: NA; d_call: NA
cdr3_aa: CASSLQGRGGYTF; cdr3_nt: TGTGCCAGCAGCTTACAGGGAAGGGGGGGCTACACCTTC; j_call: TRBJ1-2; v_call: TRBV11-2; clone_size: NA; d_call: NA
cdr3_aa: CASSPGVEETQYF; cdr3_nt: TGTGCCAGCAGCCCCGGGGTCGAGGAGACCCAGTACTTC; j_call: TRBJ2-5; v_call: TRBV3-1/TRBV3-2; clone_size: NA; d_call: NA
cdr3_aa: CASSPNPQSGGRNEQYF; cdr3_nt: TGTGCCAGTAGTCCCAACCCCCAATCCGGCGGGAGGAACGAGCAGTACTTC; j_call: TRBJ2-7; v_call: TRBV19; clone_size: few; d_call: TRBD2
cdr3_aa: CASSEYRRNTEAFF; cdr3_nt: TGTGCCAGCAGTGAGTACAGACGGAACACTGAAGCTTTCTTT; j_call: TRBJ1-1; v_call: TRBV2; clone_size: many; d_call: NA
cdr3_aa: CAISESQGNGNTIYF; cdr3_nt: TGTGCCATCAGTGAGTCGCAGGGGAATGGAAACACCATATATTTT; j_call: TRBJ1-3; v_call: TRBV10-3; clone_size: NA; d_call: NA
cdr3_aa: CASKGQVNQPQHF; cdr3_nt: TGTGCCAGCAAGGGACAGGTCAATCAGCCCCAGCATTTT; j_call: TRBJ1-5; v_call: TRBV6-5; clone_size: many; d_call: TRBD1
cdr3_aa: CASSVPPQGIVYGYTF; cdr3_nt: TGTGCCAGCAGCGTACCCCCACAGGGGATAGTCTATGGCTACACCTTC; j_call: TRBJ1-2; v_call: TRBV9; clone_size: NA; d_call: TRBD1
cdr3_aa: CAISPGTRSIGNQPQHF; cdr3_nt: TGTGCCATCAGCCCCGGGACAAGGTCAATAGGCAATCAGCCCCAGCATTTT; j_call: TRBJ1-5; v_call: TRBV10-3; clone_size: few; d_call: NA
cdr3_aa: CASRTSGTDTQYF; cdr3_nt: TGTGCCAGCAGAACTAGCGGGACAGATACGCAGTATTTT; j_call: TRBJ2-3; v_call: TRBV28; clone_size: NA; d_call: TRBD2
cdr3_aa: CASSQDSFYNEQFF; cdr3_nt: TGTGCCAGTAGCCAGGATTCATTCTACAATGAGCAGTTCTTC; j_call: TRBJ2-1; v_call: TRBV19; clone_size: NA; d_call: NA
cdr3_aa: CASSDSPGGLETQYF; cdr3_nt: TGTGCCAGCAGTGACTCTCCTGGGGGACTGGAGACCCAGTACTTC; j_call: TRBJ2-5; v_call: TRBV6-4; clone_size: NA; d_call: NA
cdr3_aa: CASSQPWDSRETQYF; cdr3_nt: TGTGCCAGCAGCCAGCCTTGGGACAGTCGGGAGACCCAGTACTTC; j_call: TRBJ2-5; v_call: TRBV4-2; clone_size: NA; d_call: TRBD1
cdr3_aa: CASSLARTDTPNYGYTF; cdr3_nt: TGTGCCAGCAGCTTAGCCCGGACAGATACACCTAACTATGGCTACACCTTC; j_call: TRBJ1-2; v_call: TRBV7-6; clone_size: NA; d_call: NA
cdr3_aa: CASRPTGLNEKLFF; cdr3_nt: TGTGCCAGCAGGCCTACAGGTTTGAATGAAAAACTGTTTTTT; j_call: TRBJ1-4; v_call: TRBV7-9; clone_size: NA; d_call: NA
cdr3_aa: CASSYGTDLYEQYF; cdr3_nt: TGTGCCAGCAGCTACGGGACAGACCTCTACGAGCAGTACTTC; j_call: TRBJ2-7; v_call: TRBV11-3; clone_size: NA; d_call: TRBD1
cdr3_aa: CASSLDRNYGYTF; cdr3_nt: TGTGCCAGCAGCCTAGACAGGAACTATGGCTACACCTTC; j_call: TRBJ1-2; v_call: TRBV14; clone_size: NA; d_call: NA
cdr3_aa: CASSLGGTTEAFF; cdr3_nt: TGTGCCAGCAGCTTAGGGGGCACTACTGAAGCTTTCTTT; j_call: TRBJ1-1; v_call: TRBV12-3/TRBV12-4; clone_size: once; d_call: TRBD1
cdr3_aa: CATSAGQGTNQPQHF; cdr3_nt: TGTGCCACCAGTGCGGGACAGGGGACGAACCAGCCCCAGCATTTT; j_call: TRBJ1-5; v_call: TRBV24-1; clone_size: NA; d_call: TRBD1
cdr3_aa: CASSPTQNTEAFF; cdr3_nt: TGTGCCAGCAGCCCCACACAGAACACTGAAGCTTTCTTT; j_call: TRBJ1-1; v_call: TRBV3-1/TRBV3-2; clone_size: NA; d_call: NA
cdr3_aa: CASSPGGTGLQPQHF; cdr3_nt: TGTGCCAGCAGCCCCGGAGGGACAGGACTGCAGCCCCAGCATTTT; j_call: TRBJ1-5; v_call: TRBV7-2; clone_size: once; d_call: TRBD1
cdr3_aa: CASSIDLSSSYNSPLHF; cdr3_nt: TGTGCCAGTAGTATAGATCTTAGCAGCTCCTATAATTCACCCCTCCACTTT; j_call: TRBJ1-6; v_call: TRBV19; clone_size: NA; d_call: NA
cdr3_aa: CASGTGGHYGYTF; cdr3_nt: TGTGCCAGCGGTACAGGGGGGCACTATGGCTACACCTTC; j_call: TRBJ1-2; v_call: TRBV2; clone_size: few; d_call: TRBD1
cdr3_aa: CASSWTEETQYF; cdr3_nt: TGCGCCAGCAGCTGGACAGAAGAGACCCAGTACTTC; j_call: TRBJ2-5; v_call: TRBV5-1; clone_size: few; d_call: NA
cdr3_aa: CASSHIGRSNEQFF; cdr3_nt: TGTGCCAGCAGCCACATCGGGAGGAGCAATGAGCAGTTCTTC; j_call: TRBJ2-1; v_call: TRBV6-6; clone_size: once; d_call: TRBD2
cdr3_aa: CASSLGNSGGKYNEQFF; cdr3_nt: TGTGCCAGCAGCTTGGGGAATAGCGGGGGGAAATACAATGAGCAGTTCTTC; j_call: TRBJ2-1; v_call: TRBV5-4; clone_size: once; d_call: TRBD2
cdr3_aa: CSVDRGYTGELFF; cdr3_nt: TGCAGCGTTGACAGGGGTTACACCGGGGAGCTGTTTTTT; j_call: TRBJ2-2; v_call: TRBV29-1; clone_size: NA; d_call: NA
cdr3_aa: CASSSTATGSDQPQHF; cdr3_nt: TGTGCCAGCAGCTCCACTGCGACCGGAAGCGATCAGCCCCAGCATTTT; j_call: TRBJ1-5; v_call: TRBV7-9; clone_size: NA; d_call: NA
cdr3_aa: CTSSQDPLSKFSGGRSYNEQFF; cdr3_nt: TGCACCAGCAGCCAAGATCCACTCTCGAAATTTAGCGGGGGCCGATCATACAATGAGCAGTTCTTC; j_call: TRBJ2-1; v_call: TRBV1; clone_size: NA; d_call: NA
cdr3_aa: CASGFQSGTVPYNEQFF; cdr3_nt: TGTGCTAGTGGTTTTCAAAGCGGGACCGTCCCTTACAATGAGCAGTTCTTC; j_call: TRBJ2-1; v_call: TRBV12-5; clone_size: NA; d_call: TRBD2
cdr3_aa: CASSFRDRDSPLHF; cdr3_nt: TGTGCCAGCAGCTTCCGGGACAGAGACTCACCCCTCCACTTT; j_call: TRBJ1-6; v_call: TRBV7-9; clone_size: NA; d_call: TRBD1
cdr3_aa: CATGTSGRGWADTQYF; cdr3_nt: TGTGCCACCGGGACTAGCGGGAGGGGTTGGGCAGATACGCAGTATTTT; j_call: TRBJ2-3; v_call: TRBV7-9; clone_size: NA; d_call: TRBD2
cdr3_aa: CASNEQGDNYGYTF; cdr3_nt: TGTGCCAGCAACGAACAGGGGGATAACTATGGCTACACCTTC; j_call: TRBJ1-2; v_call: TRBV25-1; clone_size: NA; d_call: TRBD1
cdr3_aa: CATSDRGYQPQHF; cdr3_nt: TGTGCCACCTCGGACAGGGGCTACCAGCCCCAGCATTTT; j_call: TRBJ1-5; v_call: TRBV24-1; clone_size: NA; d_call: TRBD1
cdr3_aa: CACSGTGGFTNEKLFF; cdr3_nt: TGTGCCTGCTCCGGGACAGGGGGTTTCACTAATGAAAAACTGTTTTTT; j_call: TRBJ1-4; v_call: TRBV2; clone_size: NA; d_call: TRBD1
cdr3_aa: CASRSNTGNYGYTF; cdr3_nt: TGTGCCAGCAGATCAAATACAGGGAACTATGGCTACACCTTC; j_call: TRBJ1-2; v_call: TRBV6-5; clone_size: once; d_call: NA